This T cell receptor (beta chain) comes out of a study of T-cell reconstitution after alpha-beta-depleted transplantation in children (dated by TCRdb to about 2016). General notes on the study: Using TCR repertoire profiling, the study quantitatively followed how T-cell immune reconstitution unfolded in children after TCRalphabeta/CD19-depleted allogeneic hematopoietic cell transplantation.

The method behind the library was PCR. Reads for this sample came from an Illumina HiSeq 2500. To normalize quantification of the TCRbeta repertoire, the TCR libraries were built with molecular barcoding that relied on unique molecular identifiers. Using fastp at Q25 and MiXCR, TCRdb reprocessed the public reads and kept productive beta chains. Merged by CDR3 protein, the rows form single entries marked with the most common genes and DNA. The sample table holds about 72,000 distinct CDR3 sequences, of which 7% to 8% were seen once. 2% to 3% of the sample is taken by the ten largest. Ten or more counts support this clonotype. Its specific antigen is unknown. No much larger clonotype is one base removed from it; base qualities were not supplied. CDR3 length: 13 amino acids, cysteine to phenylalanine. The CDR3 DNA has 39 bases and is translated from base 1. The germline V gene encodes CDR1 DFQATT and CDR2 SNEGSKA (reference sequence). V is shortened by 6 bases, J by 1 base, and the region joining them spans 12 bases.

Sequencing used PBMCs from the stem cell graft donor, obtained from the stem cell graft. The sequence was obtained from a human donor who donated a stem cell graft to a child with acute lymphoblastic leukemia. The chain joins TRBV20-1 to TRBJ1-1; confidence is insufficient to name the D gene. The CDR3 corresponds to CSAIRDKNTEAFF. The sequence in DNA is TGCAGTGCCATCCGGGATAAGAACACTGAAGCTTTCTTT.